The source of this T cell receptor beta chain is a study of blood T cells in healthy people across ages. The second PCR ran about 6 to 12 cycles with a sample-barcoded 5' primer and J-beta primers. TCRdb re-derived calls from the 5' RACE reads in MiXCR, one entry per CDR3 protein. In the table there are around 1,700,000 distinct CDR3 sequences, about 28% of which are singletons. Peripheral blood from each donor was collected in a volume of approximately 10 milliliters. CDR3 size: 14 residues. Germline CDR1 is SGHRS and CDR2 is YFSETQ. About this clonotype: One end of the junction is discordant with germline, which a read error may explain.

Sequenced: blood. The V and J genes are TRBV5-1 and TRBJ2-1; D possibly corresponds to TRBD2 (7 bases). The TCR was taken from a woman in her twenties or thirties in good health. The CDR3 DNA is TGCCCCAGCAGCTGGCGGGGGCCTGGCAATGAGCAGTTCTTC. Translated: CPSSWRGPGNEQFF.